Shown below are 32 T cell receptor beta chains from a single sample sequenced in a study of T cells in Graves' hyperthyroidism and ophthalmopathy. Researchers took RNA transcripts and amplified the TCR beta CDR3 regions from them. Using the HTBI primer set, a first-round RT-PCR was run on the TCR CDR3. Via MiXCR, TCRdb re-called the multiplex PCR reads, giving one row per CDR3 protein. The sample lists 500,000 to 750,000 distinct CDR3 sequences, approximately 15% occurring once. The sample consisted of blood. These receptors originate from a woman aged 18 to 35 with Graves' ophthalmopathy.

This clonotype was detected many times. The chain carries TRBV11-2 and TRBJ2-3, with TRBD2 identical over 10 bases. V lost 5 bases and J lost 7; bases outside the gene matches: 9. The CDR3 covers 15 residues. Germline CDR1 SGHAT, CDR2 FQNNGV. CDR3 DNA sequence: TGTGCCAGCAGCCCTAATCTAGCGGGAGTACATACGCAGTATTTT. Translating it yields CASSPNLAGVHTQYF.

This clonotype occurred many times. The V and J genes are TRBV29-1 and TRBJ2-7; tentatively, D is TRBD1 (6 bases). V was shortened by 5 bases and J by 2 bases, with 13 bases between the two germline ends. Germline CDR1 is SQVTM and CDR2 is ANQGSEA. This CDR3 spans 13 amino acids. CDR3 in amino acids: CSVNRDSAYEQYF. In nucleotides, the CDR3 is TGCAGCGTTAACAGGGATTCCGCCTACGAGCAGTACTTC.

The chain couples TRBV9 to TRBJ2-6, with 9 bases aligning to TRBD2. J gave up 2 bases and V 4 bases, and 4 bases lay outside the gene matches. This CDR3 is built from 16 residues. Germline V gene sequence: CDR1 SGDLS, CDR2 YYNGEE. CDR3 sequence: CASSQRLAAGANVLTF. CDR3 in DNA: TGTGCCAGCAGCCAGAGACTAGCGGCTGGGGCCAACGTCCTGACTTTC.

In this sample, this clonotype turned up many times. This chain connects TRBV7-9 to TRBJ2-7, with 9 bases lining up with TRBD1. V lost 5 bases and J lost 5; bases outside the gene matches: 10. Germline values: CDR1 SEHNR, CDR2 FQNEAQ (reference sequence). The CDR3 sequence is 15 residues long. The CDR3 is CASSPKRGQGDEQYF. CDR3 DNA: TGTGCCAGCAGCCCCAAACGGGGACAGGGCGACGAGCAGTACTTC. The whole variable domain, remainder taken from reference TRBV7-9 and TRBJ2-7, is DTGVSQNPRHKITKRGQNVTFRCDPISEHNRLYWYRQTLGQGPEFLTYFQNEAQLEKSRLLSDRFSAERPKGSFSTLEIQRTEQGDSAMYLCASSPKRGQGDEQYFGPGTRLTVT.

This clonotype was observed a handful of times. The V gene is TRBV29-1, the J gene TRBJ1-2; the match to TRBD1 covers 8 bases. The CDR3 is 14 amino acids. In germline, CDR1 is SQVTM, CDR2 ANQGSEA. After removal of 2 bases from V and 2 bases from J, the junction contained 4 bases not matched to a gene. This CDR3 reads CSVEQGQENYGYTF. CDR3 in DNA: TGCAGCGTTGAACAGGGACAGGAGAACTATGGCTACACCTTC.

Remarks on this clonotype: It may be a read error: a sequence one base away is much more abundant. V is TRBV7-2 and J is TRBJ1-2; maybe TRBD1 (5 bases). Germline V gives CDR1 SGHTA, CDR2 FQGNSA. The CDR3 is 16 residues long. The V gene lost 5 bases and the J gene lost 3 bases, with 19 bases spanning the gap. CDR3 sequence (DNA): TGTGCCAGCAGCGGCGGGACCAGGGAGAGTGACTATGGCTACACCTTC. It encodes CASSGGTRESDYGYTF.

CDR3 in amino acids: CASSVAHFGNQPQHF. Here the CDR3 DNA reads TGTGCCAGCAGTGTAGCCCATTTTGGAAATCAGCCCCAGCATTTT. The chain employs TRBV6-1 and TRBJ1-5; the D is unclear. Trimming took off 4 bases at V and 4 bases at J, with 14 bases between the two ends. There are 15 residues in the CDR3. Germline-derived CDR1 and CDR2 are MNHNS and SASEGT.

This clonotype was picked up many times. This chain joins TRBV7-8 and TRBJ2-1; possible D gene TRBD1, 6 bases. Germline V gives CDR1 SGHVS, CDR2 FQNEAQ. CDR3 length equals 15 residues. V lost 4 bases and J lost 7, with 17 bases in between. This CDR3 is CASSSLMQGWNEQFF. CDR3 in DNA: TGTGCCAGCAGCTCCCTAATGCAGGGGTGGAATGAGCAGTTCTTC.

This clonotype was recorded many times. This chain joins TRBV4-1 and TRBJ2-1; 12 nucleotides line up with TRBD2. The CDR3 runs to 16 residues. Unmatched junction bases numbered 1, after V lost 2 bases and J lost 2 bases. The germline V gene encodes CDR1 MGHRA and CDR2 YSYEKL. The CDR3 DNA sequence: TGCGCCAGCAGCCAACTAGCGGGAGGGCCCTACAATGAGCAGTTCTTC. It specifies CASSQLAGGPYNEQFF.

Regarding this clonotype: Possible read error: a much larger clone is one base away. V and J are TRBV30 and TRBJ2-7; possible D gene TRBD1, 6 bases. CDR1 and CDR2 from the germline V gene are GTSNPN and SVGIG (reference sequence). The CDR3 is made up of 12 amino acids. Trimming took 5 bases from V and 3 from J, leaving 11 bases between them. CDR3 DNA: TGTGCCTGGGACAGGACAGACTACGAGCAGTACTTC. Its translation is CAWDRTDYEQYF.

This clonotype was seen a few times. The genes are TRBV5-8 and TRBJ2-5; D might be TRBD1 (8 bases). Deletions cut 4 bases from V and 1 base from J, with 26 bases between. CDR1 is SGHTS, CDR2 YDEGEE, per germline. This CDR3 has 19 residues. CDR3 DNA: TGTGCCAGCAGCCCTCGGACAGGGAAGACTAGCAGGGGCCAAGAGACCCAGTACTTC. As protein: CASSPRTGKTSRGQETQYF.

The CDR3 nucleotides are TGTGCCAGCAGTTGGAAGGTAAATTCCTACGAGCAGTACTTC. Amino acid sequence: CASSWKVNSYEQYF. V usage is TRBV6-1 and J usage is TRBJ2-7, with D unresolved. This CDR3 has 14 residues. The V gene lost 5 bases and the J gene lost 1 base, with 12 bases spanning the gap. From germline, CDR1 is MNHNS and CDR2 SASEGT.

This clonotype was seen at least ten times. The chain couples TRBV5-6 to TRBJ2-3; 8 bases fit TRBD2. This CDR3 has 17 residues. Looked up from germline, CDR1 is SGHDT and CDR2 is YYEEEE. The J segment lost 0 bases and the V segment lost 5 bases, leaving 11 bases of the junction unmatched. Here the CDR3 reads CASRTLALAASTDTQYF. CDR3 bases: TGTGCCAGCAGGACCTTGGCACTAGCGGCCAGCACAGATACGCAGTATTTT.

This clonotype was seen only a few times. The CDR3, as DNA: TGTGCCAGCAGTTTCCAGGGCCGAGAGCAGTACTTC. Encoded protein: CASSFQGREQYF. The chain carries TRBV27 and TRBJ2-7; a possible D gene is TRBD1 (5 bases). The CDR3 totals 12 residues. Looked up from germline, CDR1 is MNHEY and CDR2 is SMNVEV (reference sequence). V shed 3 bases and J shed 7 bases, with 10 bases lying between them.

The sample holds many counts of this clonotype. This chain uses TRBV19 with TRBJ1-5, with D unclear. In germline, CDR1 is LNHDA, CDR2 SQIVND (reference sequence). The CDR3 totals 13 residues. V lost 9 bases to trimming and J lost 0 bases, with 9 bases between them. The CDR3 nucleotides are TGTGCCAGCCGGGCGGATAGCAATCAGCCCCAGCATTTT. Encoded protein: CASRADSNQPQHF.

Many counts were recorded for this clonotype. The chain recombines TRBV6-6 with TRBJ2-3; D perhaps matches TRBD2 (6 bases). The CDR3 is made up of 18 amino acids. The germline V gene encodes CDR1 MNHNY and CDR2 SVGAGI (reference sequence). Trimming stripped 2 bases from V and 0 bases from J, with 18 bases between. The CDR3 DNA follows: TGTGCCAGCAGTTACCAAGTAATCCAGCGGGCTAGCACAGATACGCAGTATTTT. This codes for CASSYQVIQRASTDTQYF.

This clonotype came up many times. This chain uses TRBV7-9 with TRBJ1-2, with 9 nucleotides matching TRBD1. Per germline, CDR1 SEHNR and CDR2 FQNEAQ (reference sequence). The CDR3 is 14 amino acids. V shed 5 bases, J shed 4 bases, and the junction held 5 bases outside the gene matches. The CDR3 sequence is CASSLRDRAYGYTF. The CDR3, as DNA: TGTGCCAGCAGCCTCCGGGACAGGGCCTATGGCTACACCTTC.

This clonotype was picked up many times. The chain uses TRBV9 and TRBJ2-3, with TRBD2 identical over 12 bases. The CDR3 is made up of 20 amino acids. Germline V gene data show CDR1 as SGDLS and CDR2 as YYNGEE. J gave up 2 bases and V 0 bases, and 13 bases lay outside the gene matches. The CDR3 loop is CASSVATSGRSRENTDTQYF. The DNA of the CDR3 is TGTGCCAGCAGCGTAGCTACTAGCGGGAGGAGCCGAGAGAACACAGATACGCAGTATTTT.

The table lists this clonotype with many counts. CDR3: CASSGLATYNEQFF. In DNA, the CDR3 is TGTGCCAGCAGTGGTCTAGCCACCTACAATGAGCAGTTCTTC. The gene calls are TRBV6-1 and TRBJ2-1; possible D gene TRBD2, 5 bases. Per the germline V gene, CDR1 is MNHNS and CDR2 is SASEGT. Trimming took 4 bases from V and 2 from J, leaving 9 bases between them. CDR3 length: 14 residues.

This clonotype appeared many times. The chain carries TRBV3-1 and TRBJ2-7, with 10 nucleotides matching TRBD1. CDR1 is LGHDT and CDR2 is YNNKEL in the germline V gene (reference sequence). The ends lost 3 bases at V and 5 bases at J; junction bases unmatched: 4. This CDR3 has 14 amino acids. For the CDR3, the DNA is TGTGCCAGCAGCCACCGGACAGGGGGACACGAGCAGTACTTC. It specifies CASSHRTGGHEQYF.

This clonotype has a handful of counts. An end of the junction differs from the germline gene, which may be a read error. This sequence joins TRBV6-1 and TRBJ1-2; TRBD1 agrees at 8 bases. Germline V gene sequence: CDR1 MNHNS, CDR2 SASEGT. The CDR3 runs to 17 residues. CDR3 sequence reads: CASTEIRNRGDDYGYTF. The DNA for the CDR3 is TGTGCCAGCACTGAAATAAGAAACAGGGGGGACGACTATGGCTACACCTTC.

This chain uses TRBV7-2 with TRBJ1-4, with D hard to call. V was shortened by 5 bases and J by 5 bases, with 15 bases between the two germline ends. Germline V gene data show CDR1 as SGHTA and CDR2 as FQGNSA. The CDR3 has 15 amino acids. Here the CDR3 reads CASSPTSGLNEKLFF. The CDR3 DNA follows: TGTGCCAGCAGCCCAACCTCCGGGTTGAATGAAAAACTGTTTTTT.

The sample holds a few counts of this clonotype. The chain employs TRBV7-3 and TRBJ2-3; TRBD2 might be the D (5 bases). Germline CDR1 and CDR2: SGHTA and FQGTGA. Trimming took off 5 bases at V and 5 bases at J, with 23 bases between the two ends. The CDR3 length is 17 residues. CDR3 protein: CASSRAPAARWEDTQYF. The CDR3 DNA sequence: TGTGCCAGCAGCCGCGCCCCAGCGGCTCGGTGGGAAGATACGCAGTATTTT.

The chain combines TRBV30 with TRBJ2-7, with D perhaps TRBD1 (5 bases). The germline gives CDR1 GTSNPN, CDR2 SVGIG (reference sequence). The CDR3 runs 14 residues. V was cut by 3 bases and J by 2 bases, with 14 bases left in between. The CDR3 DNA is TGTGCCTGGAGACAGGCCAGTGGGGCCTACGAGCAGTACTTC. Translation: CAWRQASGAYEQYF.

A few counts support this clonotype. As DNA, the CDR3 is TGTGCCAGCAGTGATGGTAGCGCGAACACCGGGGAGCTGTTTTTT. It is translated as CASSDGSANTGELFF. The genes are TRBV6-1 and TRBJ2-2; maybe TRBD2 (5 bases). Germline CDR1 reads MNHNS; CDR2 reads SASEGT. CDR3 length: 15 amino acids. V was pared by 3 bases and J by 0 bases, with 8 bases between.

In this sample, this clonotype turned up many times. The chain combines TRBV6-6 with TRBJ2-7; D is undetermined. Germline values: CDR1 MNHNY, CDR2 SVGAGI (reference sequence). This CDR3 has 14 residues. V lost 1 base, J lost 7 bases, and 14 bases lay in between. The CDR3 bases are TGTGCCAGCAGTTACTTAGCCGATTACTCTGAGCAGTACTTC. The encoded protein is CASSYLADYSEQYF.

This rearrangement joins TRBV28 to TRBJ1-1; TRBD1 might be the D (5 bases). This CDR3 has 16 residues. V lost 3 bases and J lost 5, with 19 bases in between. Germline V gives CDR1 MDHEN, CDR2 SYDVKM. CDR3 residues: CASSLPSEGRRTEAFF. CDR3 bases: TGTGCCAGCAGTTTGCCTTCGGAGGGGCGCAGGACTGAAGCTTTCTTT.

This clonotype was observed once. The chain uses TRBV12-3 or TRBV12-4 and TRBJ1-5; a weak D match, TRBD1 (6 bases). The V and J ends lost 2 bases and 2 bases respectively, with 13 bases between them. The CDR3 runs to 16 residues. The CDR3 DNA reads as TGTGCCAGCAGTTTAAAGCCGACAGGAGGCAATCAGCCCCAGCATTTT. This translates into CASSLKPTGGNQPQHF.

A remark on this clonotype: This sequence may be a read error, since a much larger clone differs from it by one base. Here the CDR3 reads CVSSPYRDDEQYF. The CDR3 bases are TGTGTCAGCTCTCCTTACAGGGACGACGAGCAGTACTTC. The chain uses TRBV18 and TRBJ2-7, with a possible D match to TRBD1 (6 bases). The CDR3 length is 13 residues. Germline assignment: CDR1 KGHSH and CDR2 LQKENI.

The chain employs TRBV9 and TRBJ1-6; D is ambiguous. The CDR3 is 15 amino acids. Per the germline V gene, CDR1 is SGDLS and CDR2 is YYNGEE. Trimming took 0 bases from V and 0 from J, leaving 4 bases between them. The CDR3 region is CASSVGSSYNSPLHF. In DNA, the CDR3 is TGTGCCAGCAGCGTAGGGAGCTCCTATAATTCACCCCTCCACTTT.

This clonotype occurred a few times. Given a much more abundant clone one base away, this may be a read error. The chain carries TRBV28 and TRBJ2-7; D could derive from TRBD1 or TRBD2 (6 bases each). The germline V gene has CDR1 MDHEN and CDR2 SYDVKM. The CDR3 length is 13 residues. CDR3 DNA sequence: TGTGCCAGCCAAACCGGGGGCTCCTACAAGCAGTACTTC. Protein sequence: CASQTGGSYKQYF.

The J gene is TRBJ2-2, the V gene TRBV20-1; D is undetermined. Looked up from germline, CDR1 is DFQATT and CDR2 is SNEGSKA (reference sequence). The CDR3 covers 13 residues. Trimming shortened V by 0 bases and J by 4 bases, and 6 bases separated the two germline ends. The CDR3 nucleotides are TGCAGTGCTAGAGAACTGGGCACCGGGGAGCTGTTTTTT. Its translation: CSARELGTGELFF.